These 27 T cell receptor beta chains were all obtained from the same sample, sequenced in a study of blood T cell repertoires in COVID-19. The method was immunoSEQ multiplex PCR; TCRdb's version includes in-frame clones alone and lacks a portion of them. This table holds roughly 260,000 clones, over 75% found once. Sample: peripheral blood. The origin of the receptors is a woman aged 45-65 years with acute or convalescent COVID-19.

The chain couples TRBV19 to TRBJ1-2; the match to TRBD1 covers 8 bases. Germline V gene data show CDR1 as LNHDA and CDR2 as SQIVND (reference sequence). The CDR3 covers 16 residues. Losses at the gene ends were 7 bases for V and 3 bases for J; bases not matched to a gene: 13. CDR3 protein: CASTPQGGGLDYGYTF. Here the CDR3 DNA reads TGTGCCAGTACCCCACAGGGGGGCGGCCTGGACTATGGCTACACCTTC.

This clone has a single count. The chain combines TRBV7-2 with TRBJ1-5; D may be TRBD1 (6 bases). The V gene's germline CDR1 is SGHTA and CDR2 FQGNSA. The CDR3 is 14 residues long. Trimming shortened V by 6 bases and J by 7 bases, and 16 bases separated the two germline ends. CDR3 sequence: CASSLQGKEQPQHF. The DNA of the CDR3 is TGTGCCAGCAGTTTACAGGGAAAGGAGCAGCCCCAGCATTTT.

A remark on this clone: Its ends do not fully match the called genes, so a read error is possible. This rearrangement joins TRBV6-6 to TRBJ1-4; D not certain. Germline V gives CDR1 MNHNY, CDR2 SVGAGI (reference sequence). The length of the CDR3 is 14 residues. The CDR3 bases are TGTACCAGCAGTTACTCCCTGATTAGAGAAAAACTGTTTTTT. Protein product: CTSSYSLIREKLFF.

V gene TRBV19 combines with J gene TRBJ1-1; D unclear. The germline V gene encodes CDR1 LNHDA and CDR2 SQIVND (reference sequence). V dropped 3 bases and J dropped 0 bases, with 8 bases sitting between them. The CDR3 spans 14 residues. CDR3 coding DNA: TGTGCCAGTAGTATGGTCAGTATGAACACTGAAGCTTTCTTT. Residues: CASSMVSMNTEAFF.

The V and J genes are TRBV7-3 and TRBJ1-2; D may be TRBD1 (5 bases). Trimming pared 5 bases from V and 0 bases from J, leaving 13 bases between. Germline-derived CDR1 and CDR2 are SGHTA and FQGTGA. This CDR3 comprises 15 residues. CDR3 DNA sequence: TGTGCCAGCAGCCCGATGACAGCTTCTAACTATGGCTACACCTTC. It codes for CASSPMTASNYGYTF.

CDR3 sequence (DNA): TGTGCCAGCACTCCCGGGACAGCGACGGACGAGCAGTACTTC. It specifies CASTPGTATDEQYF. The rearrangement links TRBV6-5 to TRBJ2-7; 7 nucleotides align to TRBD1. Germline lookup yields CDR1 MNHEY and CDR2 SVGAGI. The CDR3 covers 14 residues. Trimming cost V 7 bases and J 5 bases; bases outside gene matches: 11.

The chain employs TRBV3-1 (or the pseudogene TRBV3-2) and TRBJ2-3; 12 bases map to TRBD2. Germline CDR1 and CDR2: LGHDT and YNNKEL (reference sequence). The CDR3 has 17 residues. V trimming: 4 bases; J trimming: 0 bases; junction bases outside the gene matches: 5. The CDR3 region is CASSLRTSGVSTDTQYF. CDR3 coding DNA: TGTGCCAGCAGCCTAAGGACTAGCGGGGTTAGCACAGATACGCAGTATTTT.

This clone has only a few counts. V is TRBV6-5 and J is TRBJ1-2; weak D call: TRBD1 (5 bases). Between the trimmed V and J ends, which lost 6 bases and 3 bases, there was a span of 8 bases. In germline, CDR1 is MNHEY, CDR2 SVGAGI. There are 12 residues in the CDR3. The CDR3 DNA reads as TGTGCCAGCAGCCGGGGGGACTATGGCTACACCTTC. Translating gives CASSRGDYGYTF.

As concerns this clone: At one end, the junction sequence differs from germline, possibly due to a read error. This chain joins TRBV4-2 and TRBJ1-2; D possibly corresponds to TRBD1 (5 bases). CDR1 LGHNA and CDR2 YNFKEQ come from the germline V gene. This CDR3 has 17 amino acids. The CDR3 DNA sequence: TGTGCCAGCAGCAAAGATTTAGGCGGGGCTACTAACTATGGCTACACCTTC. It translates to CASSKDLGGATNYGYTF.

This clone was observed a handful of times. The same CDR3 is also encoded by other DNA sequences in this sample. J is TRBJ1-1 and V is TRBV3-1 (or the pseudogene TRBV3-2); no clear D. The CDR3 totals 13 residues. Per germline, CDR1 LGHDT and CDR2 YNNKEL (reference sequence). Trimming removed 4 bases at V and 5 bases at J, with 11 bases between. CDR3 loop: CASSPLGRTEAFF. In DNA form, the CDR3 reads TGTGCCAGCAGCCCCCTAGGGAGGACTGAAGCTTTCTTT.

This clone showed up just once. The gene calls are TRBV9 and TRBJ2-1, with 7 bases identical to TRBD1. This CDR3 has 13 amino acids. V was pared by 4 bases and J by 8 bases, with 6 bases of the junction left unmatched. Per germline, CDR1 SGDLS and CDR2 YYNGEE. The CDR3 region has the DNA TGTGCCAGCAGCACCACACAGGGGCATGAGCAGTTCTTC. Amino acids: CASSTTQGHEQFF.

The chain recombines TRBV12-3 or TRBV12-4 with TRBJ1-5; 7 nucleotides agree with TRBD1. V shed 9 bases, J shed 7 bases, and the junction held 9 bases outside the gene matches. This CDR3 comprises 13 residues. Written as DNA, the CDR3 is TGTGCCAGTAAACAGGGGTGGGGGCAGCCCCAGCATTTT. Its translation is CASKQGWGQPQHF.

The chain links TRBV6-6 to TRBJ2-7; 12 nucleotides match TRBD2. This CDR3 comprises 15 residues. Losses at the gene ends were 7 bases for V and 3 bases for J; bases not matched to a gene: 7. The germline CDR1 and CDR2 sequences are MNHNY and SVGAGI (reference sequence). The CDR3 region is CASTLAGGGGYEQYF. The CDR3 DNA reads TGTGCCAGCACCCTAGCGGGAGGGGGGGGCTACGAGCAGTACTTC.

The chain couples TRBV27 to TRBJ1-5, with D uncertain. Germline V gene sequence: CDR1 MNHEY, CDR2 SMNVEV (reference sequence). Deletions cut 6 bases from V and 5 bases from J, with 20 bases between. The CDR3 consists of 16 residues. The CDR3 region is CASSTLPRGGHQPQHF. In DNA, the CDR3 is TGTGCCAGCAGCACCCTACCCCGGGGAGGGCATCAGCCCCAGCATTTT.

The rearrangement uses TRBV4-1 and TRBJ2-1; D remains unclear. From germline, CDR1 is MGHRA and CDR2 YSYEKL. V dropped 1 base and J dropped 4 bases, with 14 bases sitting between them. The CDR3 extends over 16 amino acids. CDR3 protein: CASSQVPSSQYNEQFF. DNA of the CDR3: TGCGCCAGCAGCCAAGTTCCCTCCAGTCAGTACAATGAGCAGTTCTTC.

The gene calls are TRBV9 and TRBJ1-1; D may be TRBD1 (6 bases). V lost 5 bases and J 0 bases, leaving 11 bases between the germline ends. Germline CDR1 SGDLS, CDR2 YYNGEE. CDR3 length equals 14 residues. CDR3 loop: CASSGRGMNTEAFF. The CDR3 DNA follows: TGTGCCAGCAGTGGCAGGGGCATGAACACTGAAGCTTTCTTT.

The chain has TRBV28 and TRBJ2-7; 9 nucleotides line up with TRBD2. The CDR3 totals 15 residues. Germline V lookup: CDR1 MDHEN, CDR2 SYDVKM. The V segment lost 4 bases and the J segment 2 bases; nucleotides outside the gene matches: 6. The CDR3 DNA reads as TGTGCCAGCAGTTCGGTAGCGGGAGCGGCCTACGAGCAGTACTTC. Translating gives CASSSVAGAAYEQYF.

In the case of this clone: Distinct nucleotide sequences in the sample also encode this CDR3. The rearrangement uses TRBV5-1 and TRBJ2-3; 10 bases map to TRBD1. CDR1 and CDR2 from the germline V gene are SGHRS and YFSETQ. The CDR3 totals 15 residues. Unmatched junction bases numbered 3, after V lost 4 bases and J lost 1 base. The CDR3 loop is CASSLTGGGTDTQYF. The CDR3 DNA reads TGCGCCAGCAGCCTGACAGGGGGCGGCACAGATACGCAGTATTTT.

V is TRBV7-3 and J is TRBJ1-4; perhaps TRBD1 as D (6 bases). In germline, CDR1 is SGHTA, CDR2 FQGTGA. There are 14 residues in the CDR3. V gave up 5 bases and J gave up 7 bases, with 14 bases separating them. The CDR3 DNA follows: TGTGCCAGCAGCCATGGGCAGGGGCGTGAAAAACTGTTTTTT. It codes for CASSHGQGREKLFF.

The rearrangement joins TRBV18 to TRBJ2-7; 9 bases are shared with TRBD1. Germline V lookup: CDR1 KGHSH, CDR2 LQKENI. This CDR3 spans 15 amino acids. V lost 2 bases and J lost 5; bases outside the gene matches: 7. CDR3 bases: TGTGCCAGCTCACCAAAAGGACAGGGGATAGACGAGCAGTACTTC. Translated, it gives CASSPKGQGIDEQYF.

This clone showed up just once. The CDR3 loop reads CSASPGSEPQHF. In DNA form, the CDR3 reads TGCAGTGCTAGTCCCGGGTCCGAGCCCCAGCATTTT. The chain joins TRBV20-1 to TRBJ1-5; D remains unclear. The CDR3 is 12 amino acids. The germline gives CDR1 DFQATT, CDR2 SNEGSKA (reference sequence). The V end lost 3 bases, the J end lost 8 bases, and 11 bases lay between the germline ends.

The rearrangement uses TRBV4-3 and TRBJ2-3; 10 bases match TRBD2. V lost 4 bases and J lost 2; bases outside the gene matches: 6. Per the germline V gene, CDR1 is LGHNA and CDR2 is YSLEER. This CDR3 has 16 residues. Here the CDR3 DNA reads TGCGCCAGCAGCCCTGTAGCGGGGGGAGCCACAGATACGCAGTATTTT. Translating it yields CASSPVAGGATDTQYF.

This clone was recorded once. This chain connects TRBV11-2 to TRBJ2-1; 9 nucleotides match TRBD2. This CDR3 has 14 residues. Germline trimming cut 4 bases from V and 4 bases from J; bases unmatched to any gene: 2. CDR1 is SGHAT and CDR2 is FQNNGV in the germline V gene. For the CDR3, the DNA is TGTGCCAGCAGCTCTAGCGGGACATACAATGAGCAGTTCTTC. It is translated as CASSSSGTYNEQFF.

This chain uses TRBV6-2 or TRBV6-3 with TRBJ2-2; D not certain. The CDR3 is made up of 13 amino acids. V shed 7 bases and J shed 7 bases, with 13 bases lying between them. Per the germline V gene, CDR1 is MNHEY and CDR2 is SVGEGT. CDR3 loop: CASTPSVFGELFF. CDR3 in DNA: TGTGCCAGCACCCCGAGTGTTTTCGGGGAGCTGTTTTTT.

The rearrangement uses TRBV30 and TRBJ2-1; weak D call: TRBD2 (6 bases). The CDR3 length is 15 residues. The V gene's germline CDR1 is GTSNPN and CDR2 SVGIG (reference sequence). V dropped 2 bases and J dropped 5 bases, with 16 bases sitting between them. The chain's CDR3 is CAWSLGVGGDNEQFF. CDR3 nucleotides: TGTGCCTGGAGTTTAGGAGTCGGGGGAGACAATGAGCAGTTCTTC.

This clone was picked up a small number of times. The chain links TRBV5-4 to TRBJ2-7, with 12 bases matching TRBD2. The CDR3 covers 15 residues. Losses at the gene ends were 1 base for V and 1 base for J; bases not matched to a gene: 0. Per germline, CDR1 SGHNT and CDR2 YYREEE (reference sequence). The CDR3 protein is CASSLLAGGSYEQYF. The DNA of the CDR3 is TGTGCCAGCAGCTTGCTAGCGGGAGGGTCCTACGAGCAGTACTTC.

The chain has TRBV6-5 and TRBJ2-1; TRBD2 agrees at 10 bases. Germline CDR1 is MNHEY and CDR2 is SVGAGI. CDR3 length: 15 residues. The J segment lost 0 bases and the V segment lost 6 bases, leaving 2 bases of the junction unmatched. This chain's CDR3 is CASRSSGGSYNEQFF. CDR3 bases: TGTGCCAGCAGGTCTAGCGGGGGCTCCTACAATGAGCAGTTCTTC.